This T cell receptor (beta chain) was recorded in a study of blood T cell repertoires in COVID-19. Data came from immunoSEQ multiplex PCR; TCRdb stores just in-frame clones and leaves some out. The sample lists some 150,000 clones, around 85% seen once, with 25% to 30% in the top ten. This CDR3 is 15 amino acids long. Germline trimming cut 5 bases from V and 7 bases from J; bases unmatched to any gene: 6. Germline CDR1 reads SGHNT; CDR2 reads YENEEA. The V call is TRBV11-3, the J call TRBJ2-1; 12 nucleotides line up with TRBD2. Sequenced: peripheral blood. The sequence derives from a woman aged 60-70 years with acute or convalescent COVID-19. The DNA for the CDR3 is TGTGCCAGCAGCCCCGGACTAGCGGGGACGAATGAGCAGTTCTTC. This sequence encodes CASSPGLAGTNEQFF.